This TCR beta chain is from a study of cytomegalovirus exposure and HLA in healthy donors. Study results and caveats: For cytomegalovirus status, the classifier reportedly gave diagnoses with high specificity and sensitivity.

This clone turned up a few times. Antigen specificity is unknown. The PCR used 60 Vbeta and 13 Jbeta primers. Per the original methods: In a later analysis, around 87 million unique TCR beta chains included roughly 11 million shared by two or more donors. The repertoire was sequenced with immunoSEQ multiplex PCR; TCRdb's copy has only in-frame clones and lacks some. V, J and clone size were drawn from that table, and D and trimming were deduced from the DNA. The sample has fewer than 200,000 clones, about four fifths seen once; the top ten hold about 2.6%. Germline V gene data show CDR1 as SGDLS and CDR2 as YYNGEE. The V and J ends lost 7 bases and 8 bases, in that order; junction bases with no gene match: 15. This CDR3 region has 16 residues.

The chain uses TRBV9 and TRBJ2-2; TRBD2 agrees at 9 bases. This sequence originates from a female donor in good health and CMV-seronegative. The sequenced sample consisted of PBMCs. CDR3 amino acids: CASESGLAGRVGELFF. The CDR3 bases are TGTGCCAGCGAAAGTGGTCTAGCGGGAAGAGTTGGGGAGCTGTTTTTT.